This T cell receptor (beta chain) was captured in a study of T cell responses to AZD1222 COVID-19 vaccine. Study conclusions and caveats: CD4 TCRs linked to vaccination spanned spike, dominating at 160-218 and 743-854.

This CDR3 is built from 14 residues. The germline V gene has CDR1 LNHDA and CDR2 SQIVND (reference sequence). The ends were cut back, 7 bases at V and 0 bases at J, with 13 bases in the middle. The protocol was immunoSEQ multiplex PCR, while the TCRdb copy is restricted to in-frame clones and leaves out a portion. The sample consists of over 35,000 clones, about four fifths of them appearing once. In the case of this clone: What it recognizes is unknown.

The chain uses TRBV19 and TRBJ2-7; weak D call: TRBD2 (5 bases). The sample here was peripheral blood, taken 28 days after the second dose of the MenACWY control vaccine. This clonotype was sampled from an adult who received the MenACWY meningococcal vaccine as a control. The CDR3 DNA is TGTGCCAGTACTGATAGCGCCAGCTCCTACGAGCAGTACTTC. Translation gives CASTDSASSYEQYF.